This T cell receptor beta chain is drawn from a study of blood T cell repertoires in COVID-19. Background on the study: The United States, Italy and Spain supplied acute and convalescent COVID-19 samples.

Here immunoSEQ multiplex PCR was the method, and the copy in TCRdb shows in-frame clones only, minus some. The sample includes under 300,000 clones, about 80% of them seen just once. Trimming cost V 3 bases and J 4 bases, with 16 bases left between them. Germline loops: CDR1 SNHLY, CDR2 FYNNEI. The length of the CDR3 is 16 residues. Sequencing was performed on peripheral blood. The receptor comes from a man younger than 40 who had recovered from COVID-19. The V gene is TRBV2, the J gene TRBJ1-3; no clear D gene. In DNA, the CDR3 is TGTGCCAGCAGTGATGGTCCCACGGTGATCGGAAACACCATATATTTT. Translated, it gives CASSDGPTVIGNTIYF. The variable domain in full, completed from reference TRBV2 and TRBJ1-3, reads EPEVTQTPSHQVTQMGQEVILRCVPISNHLYFYWYRQILGQKVEFLVSFYNNEISEKSEIFDDQFSVERPDGSNFTLKIRSTKLEDSAMYFCASSDGPTVIGNTIYFGEGSWLTVV.